What follows are 5 T cell receptor beta chains derived from one specimen sequenced in a study of tumor-infiltrating lymphocytes in primary liver carcinoma (TCRdb year 2017). TCRdb records Illumina HiSeq 2500 as the sequencer. A constant-region primer and ProtoScript II reverse transcriptase were used to reverse-transcribe TCRbeta-specific cDNA from about 530 ng total RNA. The TCRbeta libraries were prepared through three rounds of nested multiplex PCR following a slightly modified ARM-PCR procedure. Multiplex TRBV1-TRBV30 forward primers and a Cbeta reverse primer were used in the first two PCR rounds, each of which was run for approximately 9 cycles. TCRdb reworked the public reads: Q25 trimming with fastp, MiXCR clone assembly, productive beta chains retained. When rows share a CDR3 protein, they turn into one entry using the most common DNA and genes. For this sample the table gives approximately 88,000 distinct CDR3 sequences, of which around 68% were detected only once. The top ten constitute around 30% of the sample.

Total RNA and DNA were co-extracted from approximately 20-30 mg of bulk tissue with the AllPrep DNA/RNA mini kit, without cell sorting. The sequenced sample was tumor-adjacent normal liver tissue. The receptors originated from a middle-aged man with primary liver carcinoma and hepatitis B virus infection.

The rearrangement uses TRBV6-5 and TRBJ2-3; D ambiguous. Germline V gives CDR1 MNHEY, CDR2 SVGAGI. The V and J ends lost 9 bases and 7 bases respectively, with 11 bases between them. CDR3 length equals 11 residues. CDR3 coding DNA: TGTGCCAGTCATGAAGGGAATACGCAGTATTTT. Protein sequence: CASHEGNTQYF.

In the case of this clonotype: The junction and the germline gene differ at one end; a read error may be behind it. The CDR3 region is CVSSLVWGTEAFF. CDR3 nucleotide sequence: TGTGTCAGCAGCTTGGTGTGGGGGACTGAGGCTTTCTTT. This sequence joins TRBV5-6 and TRBJ1-1; a weak D match, TRBD1 (5 bases). This CDR3 is built from 13 residues. Per germline, CDR1 SGHDT and CDR2 YYEEEE.

Turning to this clonotype: One end of the junction varies from germline; a read error may be responsible. The chain uses TRBV11-1 and TRBJ1-1, with D tentatively TRBD1 (6 bases). Germline CDR1 is SGHAT and CDR2 is FQDESV (reference sequence). The CDR3 is made up of 14 amino acids. DNA for the CDR3: TGTGCCAGTAGTTTAGGGGGTTTGAACGCTGAAGCTTTCTTT. Encoded protein: CASSLGGLNAEAFF.

This clonotype was seen a few times. The chain employs TRBV2 and TRBJ1-1; D is unresolved. This CDR3 region has 14 residues. Trimming shortened V by 3 bases and J by 0 bases, and 8 bases separated the two germline ends. Germline values: CDR1 SNHLY, CDR2 FYNNEI. CDR3 coding DNA: TGTGCCAGCAGTGACAAGTTCATGAACACTGAAGCTTTCTTT. Translating gives CASSDKFMNTEAFF. Full variable domain (rest looked up from reference TRBV2 and TRBJ1-1): EPEVTQTPSHQVTQMGQEVILRCVPISNHLYFYWYRQILGQKVEFLVSFYNNEISEKSEIFDDQFSVERPDGSNFTLKIRSTKLEDSAMYFCASSDKFMNTEAFFGQGTRLTVV.

This clonotype was counted many times. The chain is built from TRBV2 and TRBJ2-5; D might be TRBD1 or TRBD2, each matching 6 bases. The CDR3 length is 16 residues. Looked up from germline, CDR1 is SNHLY and CDR2 is FYNNEI. V lost 8 bases and J lost 4, with 23 bases in between. CDR3 in amino acids: CASVSSRGRGGETQYF. The CDR3, as DNA: TGTGCCAGCGTCTCTTCCCGGGGGCGGGGTGGAGAGACCCAGTACTTC.